Sequencing of this T cell receptor (beta chain) was carried out in a study of cytomegalovirus exposure and HLA in healthy donors. The CDR3 is 12 residues long. The V and J ends lost 3 bases and 2 bases, in that order; junction bases with no gene match: 0. Looked up from germline, CDR1 is SQVTM and CDR2 is ANQGSEA. Primers: 60 Vbeta forward and 13 Jbeta reverse. Profiling relied on immunoSEQ multiplex PCR, and the TCRdb table lists in-frame clones only, not all of them. The sample yields tens of thousands of clones, 78% seen once. Input material: PBMCs. This chain links TRBV29-1 with TRBJ1-2; 7 bases agree with TRBD1. The sequence derives from a man aged 35-49 years in good health and CMV-seronegative. In DNA, the CDR3 is TGCAGCGTTGAGGGACAGAACTATGGCTACACCTTC. Its protein product is CSVEGQNYGYTF.